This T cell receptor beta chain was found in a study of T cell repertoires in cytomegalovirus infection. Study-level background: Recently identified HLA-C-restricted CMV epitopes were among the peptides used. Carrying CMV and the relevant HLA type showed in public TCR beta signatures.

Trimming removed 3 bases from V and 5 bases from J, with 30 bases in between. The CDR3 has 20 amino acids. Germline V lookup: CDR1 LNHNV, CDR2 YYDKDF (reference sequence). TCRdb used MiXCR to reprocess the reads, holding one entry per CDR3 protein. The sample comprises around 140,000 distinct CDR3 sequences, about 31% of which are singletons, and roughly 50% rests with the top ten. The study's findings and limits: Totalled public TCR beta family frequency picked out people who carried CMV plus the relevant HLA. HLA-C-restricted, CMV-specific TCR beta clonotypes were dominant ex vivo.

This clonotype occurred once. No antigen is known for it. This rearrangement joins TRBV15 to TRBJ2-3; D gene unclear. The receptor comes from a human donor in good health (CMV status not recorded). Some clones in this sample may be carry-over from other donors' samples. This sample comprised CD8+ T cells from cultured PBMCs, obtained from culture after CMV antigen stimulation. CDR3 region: CATSSFSAPGVDVPQDTQYF. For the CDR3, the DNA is TGTGCCACCAGCAGTTTCTCAGCCCCCGGAGTTGACGTCCCGCAAGATACGCAGTATTTT.